The 28 T cell receptor beta chains below all came from one sample that was sequenced in a study of regulatory T cells in long-lasting Graves disease. Time point meaning: newly diagnosed GD, antithyroid drugs for less than 3 months. There was RNA extracted from PBMCs, and the TCR library was made from it. TCR beta libraries were built with iRepertoire HTBI primers and Arm-PCR of CDR3 regions. TCRdb fed the multiplex PCR reads into MiXCR, producing one record per CDR3 protein. The data hold around 250,000 distinct CDR3 sequences, with about 17% observed a single time. These records were also assigned to another study, of T cells in Graves' hyperthyroidism and ophthalmopathy.

The sequences come from peripheral blood mononuclear cells (PBMCs), collected at new diagnosis, from a patient treated with antithyroid drugs. The origin of the receptors is a young woman with Graves disease.

The gene calls are TRBV14 and TRBJ2-1; 7 bases align to TRBD1. Germline V lookup: CDR1 SGHDN, CDR2 FVKESK. The CDR3 consists of 15 residues. J lost 9 bases, V lost 5 bases, and 13 bases had no gene match. CDR3 sequence (DNA): TGTGCCAGCAGCTTGGACAGGAGGATGTACGGTGAGCAGTTCTTC. Its protein is CASSLDRRMYGEQFF.

This clonotype was counted many times. The CDR3 nucleotides are TGTGCCAGTAGTACCAAGACAGGGCTCTCTGGGGCCAACGTCCTGACTTTC. Encoded protein: CASSTKTGLSGANVLTF. V gene TRBV19 combines with J gene TRBJ2-6; the match to TRBD1 covers 7 bases. The CDR3 contains 17 residues. Germline V gene lookup returns CDR1 LNHDA and CDR2 SQIVND (reference sequence). V gave up 4 bases and J gave up 0 bases; unmatched junction bases: 6.

The chain combines TRBV24-1 with TRBJ2-7; no firm D call. With 3 bases removed from V and 1 base from J, the gap between germline ends came to 15 bases. Germline CDR1 and CDR2: KGHDR and SFDVKD. This CDR3 contains 16 residues. The CDR3 region is CATSDPSAEYSYEQYF. In DNA, the CDR3 is TGTGCCACCAGTGATCCGAGCGCTGAGTATTCCTACGAGCAGTACTTC.

This clonotype has a count of ten or more. The gene calls are TRBV19 and TRBJ1-2; D is undetermined. This CDR3 region has 13 residues. V lost 3 bases and J 8 bases, leaving 13 bases between the germline ends. Germline CDR1 LNHDA, CDR2 SQIVND (reference sequence). In DNA form, the CDR3 reads TGTGCCAGTAGTATTCAAGTCGGCCGAGGCTACACCTTC. Its protein product is CASSIQVGRGYTF.

This clonotype was recorded many times. CDR3 DNA sequence: TGTGCCAGCAGCTTAGCCGGGACGGTGGGTCGCGGCTACACCTTC. Amino acids: CASSLAGTVGRGYTF. This chain links TRBV7-2 with TRBJ1-2; D perhaps matches TRBD1 (5 bases). Germline V gene sequence: CDR1 SGHTA, CDR2 FQGNSA. The CDR3 runs 15 residues. The ends were cut back, 0 bases at V and 8 bases at J, with 16 bases in the middle.

In its sample, this clonotype was seen many times. The chain's CDR3 is CASSQEQGQGNNEQFF. Written as DNA, the CDR3 is TGTGCCAGCAGCCAAGAGCAAGGACAGGGAAACAATGAGCAGTTCTTC. The chain links TRBV4-2 to TRBJ2-1, with 8 bases that match TRBD1. CDR3 length: 16 residues. Germline V gives CDR1 LGHNA, CDR2 YNFKEQ. After removal of 0 bases from V and 5 bases from J, the junction contained 6 bases not matched to a gene.

This clonotype was observed at least ten times. CDR3 loop: CASSESREREQFF. CDR3 coding DNA: TGCGCCAGCAGTGAGTCGCGGGAGCGGGAGCAGTTCTTC. The V call is TRBV10-1, the J call TRBJ2-1; 7 bases agree with TRBD2. Germline loops: CDR1 WNHNN, CDR2 SYGVQD (reference sequence). The CDR3 consists of 13 residues. Trimming removed 0 bases from V and 10 bases from J; junction bases left unmatched: 3.

This clonotype was seen ten or more times. V usage is TRBV20-1 and J usage is TRBJ2-2, with D unclear. Trimming shortened V by 3 bases and J by 4 bases, and 6 bases separated the two germline ends. This CDR3 is built from 12 residues. CDR1 DFQATT and CDR2 SNEGSKA come from the germline V gene (reference sequence). CDR3 coding DNA: TGCAGTGCTAGCTACAGCACCGGGGAGCTGTTTTTT. This sequence encodes CSASYSTGELFF.

This clonotype occurred many times. The chain joins TRBV14 to TRBJ2-7, with D uncertain. The germline gives CDR1 SGHDN, CDR2 FVKESK. Trimming stripped 0 bases from V and 5 bases from J, with 8 bases between. This CDR3 is built from 13 residues. The CDR3 is CASSQERSHEQYF. The CDR3 nucleotides read TGTGCCAGCAGCCAAGAAAGATCCCACGAGCAGTACTTC.

This clonotype was seen ten or more times. The CDR3 sequence: CASRVTDGGKRYEQYF. CDR3 in DNA: TGTGCCAGCAGGGTTACGGACGGAGGCAAAAGGTACGAGCAGTACTTC. This chain links TRBV12-3 or TRBV12-4 with TRBJ2-7; a possible D gene is TRBD2 (5 bases). Trimming left V 6 bases short and J 4 bases short, with 22 bases between. This CDR3 region has 16 residues.

This clonotype has at least ten counts. The chain uses TRBV2 and TRBJ1-3; the D gene is possibly TRBD1 (5 bases). Trimming left V 6 bases short and J 2 bases short, with 8 bases between. The CDR3 is made up of 13 amino acids. Germline V gene lookup returns CDR1 SNHLY and CDR2 FYNNEI. The CDR3 coding sequence is TGTGCCAGCAGGGCAGGGCCTGGAAACACCATATATTTT. This gives the protein CASRAGPGNTIYF.

This clonotype has ten or more counts. The chain carries TRBV12-3 or TRBV12-4 and TRBJ1-2, with a possible D match to TRBD1 (6 bases). Trimming shortened V by 6 bases and J by 8 bases, and 16 bases separated the two germline ends. This CDR3 contains 13 residues. CDR3 nucleotide sequence: TGTGCCAGCAGGAACAGGGATTGGCACGGCTACACCTTC. This encodes CASRNRDWHGYTF.

This clonotype came up many times. The chain has TRBV18 and TRBJ2-1; D is unclear. This CDR3 has 15 amino acids. V was clipped by 4 bases and J by 7 bases, with 17 bases between them. Germline V gives CDR1 KGHSH, CDR2 LQKENI. CDR3 sequence reads: CASSLYFGRSNEQFF. CDR3 coding DNA: TGTGCCAGCTCACTCTACTTCGGCCGCTCTAATGAGCAGTTCTTC.

The chain employs TRBV16 and TRBJ2-7; the D gene is possibly TRBD1 (5 bases). The CDR3 covers 15 residues. V was clipped by 1 base and J by 1 base, with 11 bases between them. Germline assignment: CDR1 KGHSY and CDR2 FQNENV. CDR3 sequence (DNA): TGTGCCAGCAGCCAATTTGACAGCCTATCCTACGAGCAGTACTTC. Its translation: CASSQFDSLSYEQYF.

V and J are TRBV5-4 and TRBJ2-7; D uncertain. V shed 4 bases and J shed 0 bases, with 11 bases lying between them. This CDR3 spans 14 amino acids. CDR1 and CDR2 (germline): SGHNT, YYREEE (reference sequence). In DNA, the CDR3 is TGTGCCAGCAGCCCCGGCCCCGGCTCCTACGAGCAGTACTTC. This codes for CASSPGPGSYEQYF.

There are many counts of this clonotype. V gene TRBV5-1 combines with J gene TRBJ2-5; 7 nucleotides match TRBD1. With V trimmed by 4 bases and J by 1 base, 7 bases remained unmatched. Germline V lookup: CDR1 SGHRS, CDR2 YFSETQ. The CDR3 spans 15 residues. CDR3 DNA: TGCGCCAGCAGCACCAACAGGGGCGGCCAAGAGACCCAGTACTTC. Its protein product is CASSTNRGGQETQYF.

This clonotype was seen many times. The chain combines TRBV4-1 with TRBJ2-1; D might be TRBD1 (5 bases). The J call may be faulty, since TRBJ2-4 better matches the DNA end. The germline gives CDR1 MGHRA, CDR2 YSYEKL. The CDR3 extends over 15 amino acids. DNA for the CDR3: TGCGCCAGCAGCCGCTACCCCGAAGGGGCCGACATTCAGTACTTC. Its protein product is CASSRYPEGADIQYF.

Comment on this clonotype: The conserved final phenylalanine or tryptophan is absent from the CDR3, which likely points to a read error. Written as DNA, the CDR3 is TGTGCCAGCAGCTTAAGTAGGTCCTACAATGAGCAGTTCCTC. This encodes CASSLSRSYNEQFL. V and J are TRBV7-9 and TRBJ2-1; D gene uncertain. The germline gives CDR1 SEHNR, CDR2 FQNEAQ (reference sequence). The CDR3 runs 14 residues. V was clipped by 2 bases and J by 1 base, with 6 bases between them.

At least ten counts were recorded for this clonotype. The V gene is TRBV6-1, the J gene TRBJ2-3, with D possibly TRBD1 on 5 matching bases. Looked up from germline, CDR1 is MNHNS and CDR2 is SASEGT. V shed 6 bases and J shed 0 bases, with 10 bases lying between them. The CDR3 runs 14 residues. As DNA, the CDR3 is TGTGCCAGCAGGACGGACACGAGCACAGATACGCAGTATTTT. Translated, it gives CASRTDTSTDTQYF.

The table lists this clonotype with a count of one. The chain joins TRBV12-3 or TRBV12-4 to TRBJ2-1; 11 bases map to TRBD2. The junction had 5 bases not matched to a gene; V was cut back by 1 base and J by 9 bases. The length of the CDR3 is 15 residues. The CDR3 is CASSLVGSGRGEQFF. DNA of the CDR3: TGTGCCAGCAGTTTAGTAGGTAGCGGGAGGGGTGAGCAGTTCTTC.

There are many counts of this clonotype. The chain uses TRBV10-3 and TRBJ1-1, with D possibly TRBD1 on 6 matching bases. Germline CDR1 is ENHRY and CDR2 is SYGVKD. There are 10 residues in the CDR3. The ends were cut back, 11 bases at V and 3 bases at J, with 7 bases in the middle. Here the CDR3 reads CAAGDTEAFF. The CDR3, as DNA: TGTGCCGCAGGGGACACTGAAGCTTTCTTT.

In this sample, this clonotype turned up many times. The chain carries TRBV11-1 and TRBJ2-3; 15 nucleotides match TRBD2. CDR1 SGHAT and CDR2 FQDESV come from the germline V gene (reference sequence). J was trimmed by 2 bases and V by 6 bases; bases with no gene match: 6. The CDR3 is 17 residues long. CDR3 protein: CASSTGTSGGSTDTQYF. The DNA for the CDR3 is TGTGCCAGCAGTACCGGGACTAGCGGGGGGTCCACAGATACGCAGTATTTT.

This clonotype was counted ten times or more. The chain carries TRBV29-1 and TRBJ1-4, with D possibly being TRBD1 (5 bases). Germline loops: CDR1 SQVTM, CDR2 ANQGSEA. V gave up 6 bases and J gave up 11 bases, with 13 bases separating them. The CDR3 totals 11 residues. CDR3 coding DNA: TGCAGCGTCAGGGAAGGAGCGAAACTGTTTTTT. As protein: CSVREGAKLFF.

With respect to this clonotype: This likely reflects a read error, since a far larger clone is one base away. The DNA for the CDR3 is TGCAGTGCCCCGCGAGCGGGGGCAAACAATGAGCAGTACTTC. It is translated as CSAPRAGANNEQYF. The rearrangement uses TRBV20-1 and TRBJ2-7; 8 bases map to TRBD2. V shed 6 bases and J 7 bases; nucleotides not matched to a gene: 14. Germline assignment: CDR1 DFQATT and CDR2 SNEGSKA (reference sequence). This CDR3 has 14 residues.

Ten or more counts support this clonotype. The chain carries TRBV4-1 and TRBJ1-4; D possibly corresponds to TRBD1 (5 bases). Germline-derived CDR1 and CDR2 are MGHRA and YSYEKL. Trimming left V 2 bases short and J 8 bases short, with 18 bases between. The CDR3 spans 16 residues. The CDR3 sequence is CASSQRMGQMWEKLFF. CDR3 in DNA: TGCGCCAGCAGCCAAAGAATGGGGCAAATGTGGGAAAAACTGTTTTTT.

Remarks on this clonotype: Since a much larger clone is just one base distant, this may be a read error. J is TRBJ1-4 and V is TRBV7-2; 9 bases are a match to TRBD1. The CDR3 extends over 15 amino acids. Per germline, CDR1 SGHTA and CDR2 FQGNSA. In DNA form, the CDR3 reads TGTGCCAGCAGCCAATTACGGACAGGGGACGAAAAACTGCTTTTT. Encoded protein: CASSQLRTGDEKLLF.

This clonotype was seen many times. The chain carries TRBV18 and TRBJ2-7, with D tentatively TRBD2 (7 bases). The V gene lost 0 bases and the J gene lost 4 bases, with 13 bases spanning the gap. Germline V gives CDR1 KGHSH, CDR2 LQKENI. The CDR3 is made up of 15 amino acids. CDR3 region: CASSPPQGGGYEQYF. The CDR3, as DNA: TGTGCCAGCTCACCACCGCAGGGAGGGGGTTACGAGCAGTACTTC.

This sequence joins TRBV20-1 and TRBJ1-1, with 9 bases fitting TRBD1. The germline V gene encodes CDR1 DFQATT and CDR2 SNEGSKA (reference sequence). The CDR3 extends over 13 amino acids. V shed 3 bases and J 9 bases; nucleotides not matched to a gene: 8. The CDR3 protein is CSASPGQGDKAFF. In DNA, the CDR3 is TGCAGTGCTAGCCCGGGACAGGGCGATAAAGCTTTCTTT.